The next 19 T cell receptor beta chains were all read from a single sample in a study of human T cells and chemical hapten exposure. Using its own MiXCR run on the RACE reads, TCRdb lists one record per CDR3 protein. The sample contains roughly 100,000 distinct CDR3 sequences, under 40% of which appear only once. Stated time point: patch test 3, about 24 weeks after DPC sensitization. Treatment noted: therapeutic diphenylcyclopropenone sensitization with weekly scalp DPC. The specimen was whole blood, collected in connection with sensitization to the hapten diphenylcyclopropenone (DPC). The receptors come from a man aged 35-49 years with alopecia areata. Some clones in this sample may be carry-over from other donors' samples.

The chain employs TRBV2 and TRBJ2-7; 8 nucleotides line up with TRBD1. The germline gives CDR1 SNHLY, CDR2 FYNNEI. This CDR3 comprises 13 residues. V trimming: 5 bases; J trimming: 3 bases; junction bases outside the gene matches: 3. In DNA form, the CDR3 reads TGTGCCAGCAGTACGGACAGGGACTACGAGCAGTACTTC. Translated, it gives CASSTDRDYEQYF.

The chain combines TRBV28 with TRBJ2-1, with 9 nucleotides matching TRBD2. The CDR3 runs to 15 residues. Unmatched junction bases numbered 10, after V lost 2 bases and J lost 11 bases. Germline loops: CDR1 MDHEN, CDR2 SYDVKM. In DNA, the CDR3 is TGTGCCAGCAGTTTAGGGCTAGCGGGATCCTATAAGCAGTTCTTC. This sequence encodes CASSLGLAGSYKQFF.

V gene TRBV27 combines with J gene TRBJ2-3; 10 bases map to TRBD2. With 2 bases clipped from V and 8 bases from J, the junction kept 4 bases outside the gene matches. The germline V gene has CDR1 MNHEY and CDR2 SMNVEV (reference sequence). CDR3 length equals 14 residues. The CDR3 here is CASSLLAGAGTQYF. CDR3 sequence (DNA): TGTGCCAGCAGTTTACTAGCGGGAGCGGGTACGCAGTATTTT.

The V and J genes are TRBV29-1 and TRBJ1-1, with a possible D match to TRBD1 (5 bases). This CDR3 region has 12 residues. V lost 6 bases to trimming and J lost 7 bases, with 15 bases between them. Germline V gene lookup returns CDR1 SQVTM and CDR2 ANQGSEA. The CDR3 region has the DNA TGCAGCGTCCAGACAGCCTTCGGTGAAGCTTTCTTT. Its protein is CSVQTAFGEAFF.

This clonotype was seen a single time. The rearrangement links TRBV2 to TRBJ2-3; possibly TRBD1 or TRBD2 for D (5 bases each). Trimming took 6 bases from V and 1 from J, leaving 11 bases between them. CDR1 SNHLY and CDR2 FYNNEI come from the germline V gene. CDR3 length equals 14 residues. DNA of the CDR3: TGTGCCAGCAGGAGGGACCCAGGCACAGATACGCAGTATTTT. Its translation is CASRRDPGTDTQYF.

The V call is TRBV6-5, the J call TRBJ2-7; 11 nucleotides line up with TRBD1. CDR3 size: 14 residues. Germline assignment: CDR1 MNHEY and CDR2 SVGAGI. J was trimmed by 6 bases and V by 5 bases; bases with no gene match: 6. This chain's CDR3 is CASSLRTGGSEQYV. CDR3 sequence (DNA): TGTGCCAGCAGTCTCCGGACAGGGGGCTCCGAGCAGTACGTC.

V and J are TRBV28 and TRBJ2-7; 8 bases line up with TRBD2. Germline V gene sequence: CDR1 MDHEN, CDR2 SYDVKM. The CDR3 has 14 amino acids. With 5 bases clipped from V and 3 bases from J, the junction kept 6 bases outside the gene matches. CDR3 coding DNA: TGTGCCAGCAGTCTGATAGCGGGACTCTACGAGCAGTACTTC. Translated, it gives CASSLIAGLYEQYF. The complete variable domain, with remaining parts taken from reference TRBV28 and TRBJ2-7, reads DVKVTQSSRYLVKRTGEKVFLECVQDMDHENMFWYRQDPGLGLRLIYFSYDVKMKEKGDIPEGYSVSREKKERFSLILESASTNQTSMYLCASSLIAGLYEQYFGPGTRLTVT.

The V gene is TRBV7-8, the J gene TRBJ2-7, with D perhaps matching TRBD2 (6 bases). CDR1 and CDR2 (germline): SGHVS, FQNEAQ. With 5 bases removed from V and 3 bases from J, the gap between germline ends came to 17 bases. CDR3 length: 15 amino acids. The CDR3 nucleotides read TGTGCCAGCAGCCTGCGGAGGGGAGCGGGCTACGAGCAGTACGTC. It specifies CASSLRRGAGYEQYV.

The rearrangement links TRBV7-9 to TRBJ2-2; 9 bases agree with TRBD2. Germline V gene lookup returns CDR1 SEHNR and CDR2 FQNEAQ (reference sequence). The CDR3 is made up of 16 amino acids. V shed 5 bases, J shed 2 bases, and the junction held 6 bases outside the gene matches. The CDR3 is CASSPGLALNTGELFF. As DNA, the CDR3 is TGTGCCAGCAGCCCAGGACTAGCGCTAAACACCGGGGAGCTGTTTTTT. Full variable domain (remainder filled in from reference TRBV7-9 and TRBJ2-2): DTGVSQNPRHKITKRGQNVTFRCDPISEHNRLYWYRQTLGQGPEFLTYFQNEAQLEKSRLLSDRFSAERPKGSFSTLEIQRTEQGDSAMYLCASSPGLALNTGELFFGEGSRLTVL.

This clonotype was seen a handful of times. The chain recombines TRBV5-4 with TRBJ2-7; 7 bases agree with TRBD2. CDR1 is SGHNT, CDR2 YYREEE, per germline (reference sequence). Trimming took 5 bases from V and 3 from J; bases not matched to a gene: 5. This CDR3 is built from 13 residues. CDR3 loop: CASSPGTNYEQYF. Written as DNA, the CDR3 is TGTGCCAGCAGTCCCGGGACTAACTACGAGCAGTACTTC.

The chain recombines TRBV6-2 or TRBV6-3 with TRBJ2-7; 9 bases align to TRBD1. Germline lookup yields CDR1 MNHEY and CDR2 SVGEGT. This CDR3 spans 14 amino acids. V shed 5 bases, J shed 5 bases, and the junction held 7 bases outside the gene matches. CDR3: CASSPGTGSDEQYV. CDR3 DNA sequence: TGTGCCAGCAGTCCGGGGACAGGGTCCGACGAGCAGTACGTC.

The CDR3 DNA follows: TGTGCCAGCAGCTTAGGTACGGCTGCAACTAATGAAAAACTGTTTTTT. It codes for CASSLGTAATNEKLFF. J is TRBJ1-4 and V is TRBV7-9, with unresolved D. From germline, CDR1 is SEHNR and CDR2 FQNEAQ (reference sequence). The CDR3 has 16 amino acids. V was shortened by 1 base and J by 0 bases, with 9 bases between the two germline ends.

This clonotype was seen only a few times. The V and J genes are TRBV7-9 and TRBJ1-5, with 8 positions matching TRBD1. The V segment lost 4 bases and the J segment 3 bases; nucleotides outside the gene matches: 8. The CDR3 spans 16 residues. Germline values: CDR1 SEHNR, CDR2 FQNEAQ (reference sequence). The CDR3 spells CASSSQGARTNQPQHF. CDR3 bases: TGTGCCAGCAGCTCCCAGGGGGCTAGAACCAATCAGCCCCAGCATTTT.

The J gene is TRBJ2-2, the V gene TRBV6-5; the D is unclear. CDR3 length equals 16 residues. V was pared by 7 bases and J by 0 bases, with 15 bases between. CDR1 is MNHEY, CDR2 SVGAGI, per germline. The CDR3, as DNA: TGTGCCAGCACCACAGCAGACTTGACGAACACCGGGGAGCTGTTTTTT. Residues: CASTTADLTNTGELFF.

Regarding this clonotype: One end of the junction does not line up with germline, which may come from a read error. The chain combines TRBV6-2 or TRBV6-3 with TRBJ2-5, with 8 bases identical to TRBD1. CDR1 MNHEY and CDR2 SVGEGT come from the germline V gene. This CDR3 has 17 amino acids. The CDR3 spells CASRYSGGRTYQETQYF. In nucleotides, the CDR3 is TGTGCCAGCAGATACTCAGGGGGCCGAACGTACCAAGAGACCCAGTACTTC.

This clonotype was counted only a few times. The rearrangement joins TRBV4-2 to TRBJ1-5; 8 nucleotides align to TRBD1. This CDR3 is 16 amino acids long. CDR1 and CDR2 (germline): LGHNA, YNFKEQ. V was pared by 3 bases and J by 1 base, with 5 bases of the junction left unmatched. This CDR3 is CASSHQGAASNQPQHF. The CDR3 bases are TGTGCCAGCAGCCATCAGGGGGCAGCCAGCAATCAGCCCCAGCATTTT.

This chain uses TRBV20-1 with TRBJ2-6; D gene unclear. Per germline, CDR1 DFQATT and CDR2 SNEGSKA (reference sequence). The V and J ends lost 3 bases and 4 bases respectively, with 4 bases between them. The CDR3 is 12 residues long. DNA of the CDR3: TGCAGTGCTAGTAGGGGGGCCAACGTCCTGACTTTC. Its protein is CSASRGANVLTF.

The genes are TRBV5-1 and TRBJ2-3; TRBD2 agrees at 10 bases. Trimming took 5 bases from V and 3 from J; bases not matched to a gene: 12. There are 17 residues in the CDR3. CDR1 is SGHRS, CDR2 YFSETQ, per germline. CDR3 sequence (DNA): TGCGCCAGCAGTCGCTCTTCACTAGCGGGATTGACAGATACGCAGTATTTT. Protein: CASSRSSLAGLTDTQYF. Full variable domain (missing parts from reference TRBV5-1 and TRBJ2-3): KAGVTQTPRYLIKTRGQQVTLSCSPISGHRSVSWYQQTPGQGLQFLFEYFSETQRNKGNFPGRFSGRQFSNSRSEMNVSTLELGDSALYLCASSRSSLAGLTDTQYFGPGTRLTVL.

V is TRBV27 and J is TRBJ2-5; D is possibly TRBD1 (5 bases). CDR3 length equals 15 residues. Germline assignment: CDR1 MNHEY and CDR2 SMNVEV (reference sequence). The V end was cut by 2 bases, the J end by 5 bases, with 15 bases between. The CDR3 DNA is TGTGCCAGCAGTTTAGGGGTGGGCAGGGCGGAGACCCAGTACTTC. Protein sequence: CASSLGVGRAETQYF.